This entry features one T cell receptor (beta chain) sequence. Its antigen remains unidentified. The data belong to a study of T cell responses to AZD1222 COVID-19 vaccine. Points from the study as a whole: Spike was spanned by vaccine-associated CD4 TCRs, which were dominant at 160-218 and 743-854.

Germline CDR1 is SGHRS and CDR2 is YFSETQ. The junction had 10 bases not matched to a gene; V was cut back by 3 bases and J by 4 bases. The CDR3 length is 15 residues. Assay used: immunoSEQ multiplex PCR; TCRdb lists only in-frame clones, some missing. The table has 150,000 or so clones, approximately 90% seen once. The rearrangement links TRBV5-1 to TRBJ2-7, with TRBD2 matching over 7 bases. The TCR was taken from an adult in good health. Sequenced material: peripheral blood, taken on day 0 of AZD1222 vaccination. CDR3 in DNA: TGCGCCAGCAGCTCTAGCGGTGATGGGGTATACGAGCAGTACTTC. As protein: CASSSSGDGVYEQYF.